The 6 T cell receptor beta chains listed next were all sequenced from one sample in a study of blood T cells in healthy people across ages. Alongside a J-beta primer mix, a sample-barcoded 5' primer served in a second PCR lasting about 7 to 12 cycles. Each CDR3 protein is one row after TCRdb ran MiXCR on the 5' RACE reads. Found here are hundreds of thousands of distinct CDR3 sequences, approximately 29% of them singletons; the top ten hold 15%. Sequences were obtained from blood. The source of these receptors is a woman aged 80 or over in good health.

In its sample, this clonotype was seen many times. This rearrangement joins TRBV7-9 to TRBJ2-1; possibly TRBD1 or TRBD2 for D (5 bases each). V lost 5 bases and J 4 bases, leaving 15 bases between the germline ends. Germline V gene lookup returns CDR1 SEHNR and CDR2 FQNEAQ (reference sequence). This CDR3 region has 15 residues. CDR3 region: CASSPSGTDYNEQFF. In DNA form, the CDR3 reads TGTGCCAGCAGCCCCTCCGGGACGGATTACAATGAGCAGTTCTTC.

CDR3 region: CASSQPGGFEQYF. Written as DNA, the CDR3 is TGTGCCAGCAGCCAACCTGGGGGGTTCGAGCAGTACTTC. V gene TRBV3-1 combines with J gene TRBJ2-5; perhaps TRBD2 as D (6 bases). The assigned J gene may be wrong: the sequence end matches TRBJ2-7 better. Germline loops: CDR1 LGHDT, CDR2 YNNKEL (reference sequence). The CDR3 is made up of 13 amino acids.

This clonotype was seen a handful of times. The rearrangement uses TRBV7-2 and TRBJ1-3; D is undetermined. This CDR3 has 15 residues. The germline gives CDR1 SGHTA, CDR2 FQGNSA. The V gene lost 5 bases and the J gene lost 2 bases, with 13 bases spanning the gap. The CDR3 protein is CASSPPGGAGNTIYF. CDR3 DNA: TGTGCCAGCAGCCCTCCGGGTGGAGCTGGAAACACCATATATTTT. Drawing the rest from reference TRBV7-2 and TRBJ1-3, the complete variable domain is GAGVSQSPSNKVTEKGKDVELRCDPISGHTALYWYRQSLGQGLEFLIYFQGNSAPDKSGLPSDRFSAERTGGSVSTLTIQRTQQEDSAVYLCASSPPGGAGNTIYFGEGSWLTVV.

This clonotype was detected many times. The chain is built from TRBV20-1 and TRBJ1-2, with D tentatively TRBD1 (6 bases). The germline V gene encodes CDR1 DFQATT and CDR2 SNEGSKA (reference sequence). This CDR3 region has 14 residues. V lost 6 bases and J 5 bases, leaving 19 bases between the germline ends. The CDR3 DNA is TGCAGTGCCCAACGAACAGGGCGGTCTTATGGCTACACCTTC. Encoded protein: CSAQRTGRSYGYTF.

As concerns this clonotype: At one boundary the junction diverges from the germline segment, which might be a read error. CDR3 sequence reads: CASSEATTRDEKRFF. DNA for the CDR3: TGTGCCAGCAGTGAAGCGACAACCCGGGATGAAAAACGGTTTTTT. V usage is TRBV6-1 and J usage is TRBJ1-4; D is unclear. The germline gives CDR1 MNHNS, CDR2 SASEGT. This CDR3 region has 15 residues.

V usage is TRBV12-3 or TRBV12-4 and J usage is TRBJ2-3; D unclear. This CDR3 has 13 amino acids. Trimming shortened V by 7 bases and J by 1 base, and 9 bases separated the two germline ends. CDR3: CASTTVGTDTQYF. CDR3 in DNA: TGTGCCAGCACCACAGTGGGCACAGATACGCAGTATTTT.